These 25 T cell receptor beta chains were all obtained from the same sample, sequenced in a study of patients and donors after allogeneic stem cell transplantation. A single record per CDR3 protein comes from TCRdb applying MiXCR to the RT-PCR reads. The data hold 800,000 to 1,000,000 distinct CDR3 sequences, with roughly 18% observed a single time. Sequenced: blood, either unsorted or a sorted T cell fraction (not recorded which). The receptors stem from a human donor who was either an allogeneic HSCT recipient or a stem cell or donor lymphocyte infusion donor (not recorded which). It is not recorded whose cells these are; they may come from a transplant donor.

This clonotype was seen a handful of times. This sequence joins TRBV12-3 or TRBV12-4 and TRBJ1-1, with D hard to call. V lost 3 bases and J 5 bases, leaving 13 bases between the germline ends. CDR3 length: 14 amino acids. CDR3 residues: CASSFFGEETEAFF. Written as DNA, the CDR3 is TGTGCCAGCAGTTTCTTTGGGGAAGAGACTGAAGCTTTCTTT.

The chain combines TRBV6-2 or TRBV6-3 with TRBJ2-5; a possible D gene is TRBD2 (6 bases). The CDR3 has 12 amino acids. Germline V lookup: CDR1 MNHEY, CDR2 SVGEGT. V was trimmed by 8 bases and J by 6 bases, leaving 13 bases between them. The CDR3: CASARAGKTQYF. CDR3 nucleotides: TGTGCCAGCGCTCGGGCGGGGAAGACCCAGTACTTC.

This clonotype showed up just a few times. This chain connects TRBV6-5 to TRBJ1-1, with unresolved D. V lost 3 bases, J lost 11 bases, and 16 bases lay in between. The CDR3 runs to 13 residues. Germline values: CDR1 MNHEY, CDR2 SVGAGI. CDR3 coding DNA: TGTGCCAGCAGTTATTCGGGAAGTCTTCGGGCTTTCTTT. Its translation is CASSYSGSLRAFF.

The table lists this clonotype with a few counts. This chain uses TRBV9 with TRBJ2-1; D might be TRBD2 (6 bases). This CDR3 is built from 15 residues. Per germline, CDR1 SGDLS and CDR2 YYNGEE. Trimming cost V 0 bases and J 7 bases, with 14 bases left between them. CDR3 residues: CASSVGEGGGNEQFF. CDR3 coding DNA: TGTGCCAGCAGCGTAGGCGAGGGAGGTGGGAATGAGCAGTTCTTC.

The chain links TRBV5-1 to TRBJ2-7; 8 nucleotides agree with TRBD2. CDR1 and CDR2 from the germline V gene are SGHRS and YFSETQ. Trimming took 3 bases from V and 2 from J; bases not matched to a gene: 7. This CDR3 is built from 15 residues. The CDR3 region has the DNA TGCGCCAGCAGCTACTCGGGGGGGCGCACCTACGAGCAGTACTTC. Translation: CASSYSGGRTYEQYF.

This clonotype was detected ten times or more. The gene calls are TRBV10-3 and TRBJ1-1; 7 nucleotides agree with TRBD1. The V segment lost 4 bases and the J segment 3 bases; nucleotides outside the gene matches: 5. The CDR3 length is 14 residues. Germline V CDR1 and CDR2: ENHRY, SYGVKD. CDR3 bases: TGTGCCATCAGTGGGGCAGGGGGGGACACTGAAGCTTTCTTT. This translates into CAISGAGGDTEAFF.

This clonotype was detected a few times. The chain carries TRBV4-2 and TRBJ2-5; 10 nucleotides agree with TRBD2. The V gene end was trimmed by 5 bases and the J gene end by 2 bases; junction bases not matched to a gene: 8. Germline assignment: CDR1 LGHNA and CDR2 YNFKEQ. CDR3 size: 16 residues. The CDR3 coding sequence is TGTGCCAGCAGCTCGCGGAGCGGGAGGGCACAAGAGACCCAGTACTTC. This translates into CASSSRSGRAQETQYF.

The chain combines TRBV12-3 or TRBV12-4 with TRBJ2-4, with TRBD1 identical over 7 bases. Unmatched junction bases numbered 9, after V lost 4 bases and J lost 9 bases. The CDR3 length is 14 residues. The CDR3 loop is CASSSGQPWGIQYF. CDR3 DNA: TGTGCCAGCAGTTCGGGACAGCCTTGGGGCATTCAGTACTTC.

This clonotype showed up just a few times. The J gene is TRBJ2-3, the V gene TRBV5-6; 10 positions match TRBD1. CDR3 size: 15 residues. J gave up 4 bases and V 4 bases, and 6 bases lay outside the gene matches. Germline assignment: CDR1 SGHDT and CDR2 YYEEEE. The CDR3 DNA sequence: TGTGCCAGCAGCGCTCGAGGACAGGGGGCAGATACGCAGTATTTT. Translating gives CASSARGQGADTQYF. Full variable domain (missing parts from reference TRBV5-6 and TRBJ2-3): DAGVTQSPTHLIKTRGQQVTLRCSPKSGHDTVSWYQQALGQGPQFIFQYYEEEERQRGNFPDRFSGHQFPNYSSELNVNALLLGDSALYLCASSARGQGADTQYFGPGTRLTVL.

The chain carries TRBV6-5 and TRBJ2-5; the D gene is possibly TRBD1 (5 bases). The germline CDR1 and CDR2 sequences are MNHEY and SVGAGI. Trimming took 2 bases from V and 4 from J, leaving 11 bases between them. The CDR3 has 14 residues. CDR3 nucleotides: TGTGCCAGCAGTTACCAGGGTGTGCTAGAGACCCAGTACTTC. Protein: CASSYQGVLETQYF.

This rearrangement joins TRBV20-1 to TRBJ2-6, with D maybe TRBD2 (6 bases). Per the germline V gene, CDR1 is DFQATT and CDR2 is SNEGSKA (reference sequence). The CDR3 runs 17 residues. Trimming removed 2 bases at V and 3 bases at J, with 17 bases between. The CDR3 spells CSARTWEEGNGANVLTF. The CDR3 region has the DNA TGCAGTGCTAGAACCTGGGAGGAGGGAAATGGGGCCAACGTCCTGACTTTC.

The chain links TRBV29-1 to TRBJ2-2; 10 nucleotides match TRBD2. V lost 6 bases, J lost 7 bases, and 8 bases stayed unmatched. Germline V lookup: CDR1 SQVTM, CDR2 ANQGSEA. CDR3 length: 14 residues. For the CDR3, the DNA is TGCAGCGTAGAACCTAGCGGGAGAATCGGGGAGCTGTTTTTT. Residues: CSVEPSGRIGELFF.

The chain joins TRBV30 to TRBJ1-6; the match to TRBD1 covers 8 bases. Germline V CDR1 and CDR2: GTSNPN, SVGIG (reference sequence). Trimming removed 3 bases from V and 5 bases from J; junction bases left unmatched: 0. CDR3 length: 13 residues. CDR3 residues: CAWRTGDNSPLHF. CDR3 sequence (DNA): TGTGCCTGGAGGACAGGGGATAATTCACCCCTCCACTTT.

The V gene is TRBV30, the J gene TRBJ2-3; 9 bases match TRBD2. Trimming removed 8 bases from V and 2 bases from J; junction bases left unmatched: 5. CDR1 and CDR2 (germline): GTSNPN, SVGIG (reference sequence). CDR3 length: 13 amino acids. The CDR3 reads CARSGGYTDTQYF. CDR3 bases: TGTGCCAGAAGCGGGGGGTACACAGATACGCAGTATTTT.

This chain connects TRBV5-1 to TRBJ1-5, with TRBD1 matching over 7 bases. Germline V CDR1 and CDR2: SGHRS, YFSETQ. CDR3 size: 15 residues. V lost 0 bases, J lost 1 base, and 1 base stayed unmatched. CDR3 amino acids: CASSLEGQSNQPQHF. The CDR3 DNA follows: TGCGCCAGCAGCTTGGAGGGACAGAGCAATCAGCCCCAGCATTTT. Variable domain in full (rest from reference TRBV5-1 and TRBJ1-5): KAGVTQTPRYLIKTRGQQVTLSCSPISGHRSVSWYQQTPGQGLQFLFEYFSETQRNKGNFPGRFSGRQFSNSRSEMNVSTLELGDSALYLCASSLEGQSNQPQHFGDGTRLSIL.

This clonotype was counted a few times. The chain links TRBV20-1 to TRBJ1-1; D possibly corresponds to TRBD1 (6 bases). The germline gives CDR1 DFQATT, CDR2 SNEGSKA (reference sequence). The V end lost 6 bases, the J end lost 1 base, and 9 bases lay between the germline ends. The CDR3 has 12 residues. The CDR3 DNA reads as TGCAGTGCCCAGACAGGGAACACTGAAGCTTTCTTT. Protein sequence: CSAQTGNTEAFF.

This clonotype has a handful of counts. The chain couples TRBV7-9 to TRBJ2-3; TRBD1 matches at 7 bases. CDR1 and CDR2 from the germline V gene are SEHNR and FQNEAQ (reference sequence). The J segment lost 4 bases and the V segment lost 2 bases, leaving 6 bases of the junction unmatched. This CDR3 contains 15 residues. CDR3 nucleotide sequence: TGTGCCAGCAGCTTAAACCGACAGGGCTCAGATACGCAGTATTTT. Protein sequence: CASSLNRQGSDTQYF.

This clonotype was counted between two and nine times. The chain is built from TRBV5-1 and TRBJ2-3; 12 bases map to TRBD2. CDR1 is SGHRS and CDR2 is YFSETQ in the germline V gene. The CDR3 spans 15 residues. The V segment lost 3 bases and the J segment 4 bases; nucleotides outside the gene matches: 3. The CDR3 spells CASSSLAGGSDTQYF. CDR3 nucleotides: TGCGCCAGCAGCTCACTAGCGGGGGGATCAGATACGCAGTATTTT.

The gene calls are TRBV10-3 and TRBJ2-5; no firm D call. CDR1 is ENHRY, CDR2 SYGVKD, per germline. With 2 bases removed from V and 2 bases from J, the gap between germline ends came to 6 bases. The CDR3 is made up of 13 amino acids. The CDR3 here is CAISEESQETQYF. DNA of the CDR3: TGTGCCATCAGTGAGGAGTCACAAGAGACCCAGTACTTC.

The gene calls are TRBV4-3 and TRBJ2-7; 8 nucleotides line up with TRBD2. The CDR3 runs 15 residues. J lost 4 bases, V lost 4 bases, and 9 bases had no gene match. Per the germline V gene, CDR1 is LGHNA and CDR2 is YSLEER. The CDR3 DNA sequence: TGCGCCAGCAGCCCTGGGAGCGGGGGAAATTACGAGCAGTACTTC. Protein product: CASSPGSGGNYEQYF.

This clonotype has more than one count but fewer than ten. The V gene is TRBV30, the J gene TRBJ2-1; a possible D gene is TRBD2 (5 bases). This CDR3 comprises 15 residues. The V gene lost 2 bases and the J gene lost 0 bases, with 11 bases spanning the gap. In germline, CDR1 is GTSNPN, CDR2 SVGIG (reference sequence). The CDR3 DNA reads as TGTGCCTGGAGTCAAAGGAGGAGCTCCTACAATGAGCAGTTCTTC. Translating gives CAWSQRRSSYNEQFF.

The rearrangement links TRBV11-2 to TRBJ2-1, with D unclear. Deletions cut 5 bases from V and 3 bases from J, with 11 bases between. Per the germline V gene, CDR1 is SGHAT and CDR2 is FQNNGV. This CDR3 comprises 14 residues. This CDR3 is CASSPGSIYNEQFF. Written as DNA, the CDR3 is TGTGCCAGCAGCCCCGGGTCCATCTACAATGAGCAGTTCTTC. Full variable domain (rest looked up from reference TRBV11-2 and TRBJ2-1): EAGVAQSPRYKIIEKRQSVAFWCNPISGHATLYWYQQILGQGPKLLIQFQNNGVVDDSQLPKDRFSAERLKGVDSTLKIQPAKLEDSAVYLCASSPGSIYNEQFFGPGTRLTVL.

This clonotype was seen a few times. The chain carries TRBV12-3 or TRBV12-4 and TRBJ2-7; TRBD2 might be the D (5 bases). The V end lost 4 bases, the J end lost 0 bases, and 10 bases lay between the germline ends. CDR3 size: 14 residues. Written as DNA, the CDR3 is TGTGCCAGCAGTTCGGAAGGGAGCTCCTACGAGCAGTACTTC. Encoded protein: CASSSEGSSYEQYF.

This clonotype showed up just a few times. V usage is TRBV6-5 and J usage is TRBJ2-5, with TRBD2 as a possible D gene (6 bases). This CDR3 is built from 15 residues. Between the trimmed V and J ends, which lost 2 bases and 5 bases, there was a span of 15 bases. Germline V gives CDR1 MNHEY, CDR2 SVGAGI. The CDR3 spells CASSYAEAGRETQYF. The CDR3 coding sequence is TGTGCCAGCAGTTACGCGGAGGCAGGGAGGGAGACCCAGTACTTC.

The chain combines TRBV6-5 with TRBJ1-5; D not resolved. The CDR3 runs to 14 residues. Germline V gene sequence: CDR1 MNHEY, CDR2 SVGAGI. Between the trimmed V and J ends, which lost 2 bases and 2 bases, there was a span of 7 bases. The CDR3 DNA reads as TGTGCCAGCAGTTACAGGTTCGGCAATCAGCCCCAGCATTTT. Protein sequence: CASSYRFGNQPQHF.